This T cell receptor (beta chain) was documented in a study of neurological immune-mediated disorders. Synthesis of cDNA was performed by 5'RACE using 10-nucleotide random UMIs. MiXCR, run by TCRdb on the 5' RACE reads, gives a single entry per CDR3 protein. The sample carries roughly 80,000 distinct CDR3 sequences, roughly 9.5% recorded once. Points from the study as a whole: Levels of TCR clonal expansion peaked in HTLV-1-associated myelopathy and reached their lowest in multiple sclerosis, under those of healthy controls.

The table lists this clonotype with many counts. The antigen is not known. Germline lookup yields CDR1 LGHDT and CDR2 YNNKEL (reference sequence). J lost 5 bases, V lost 3 bases, and 7 bases had no gene match. The CDR3 runs 15 residues. Sequenced input: PBMCs. This chain connects TRBV3-1 to TRBJ1-2; 9 bases fit TRBD1. This TCR was sampled from a man over 45 in good health. The DNA of the CDR3 is TGTGCCAGCAGCCAGGACCTAGGACAGGGGTATGGCTACACCTTC. It translates to CASSQDLGQGYGYTF.